The rows below give T cell receptor beta chains drawn from one sample of a study of shared clonotypes between healthy human individuals. TCRdb's copy holds only in-frame clones and misses some; the assay was immunoSEQ multiplex PCR. This table has about 380,000 clones, 95% to 97% appearing once. Sequencing input: memory CD8+ T cells sorted from blood. The receptors originated from a man aged 25-45 years in good health. CDR3s include the opening cysteine and the closing phenylalanine or tryptophan. Each record gives: J gene, V gene, clone size, D gene, CDR3 DNA, CDR3 protein. A D gene is named only where the DNA matches it firmly. Where a row states a size, it is once, few, many or the class of an expanded clone; other rows omit it.

j_gene: TRBJ2-1; v_gene: TRBV27; abundance: -; d_gene: TRBD2; CDR3nt: TGTGCCAGCAGTTTAAACCTAGCGGGAGACAATGAGCAGTTCTTC; CDR3aa: CASSLNLAGDNEQFF
j_gene: TRBJ2-7; v_gene: TRBV2; abundance: -; d_gene: -; CDR3nt: TGTGCCAGCGGGATATACGAGCAGTACTTC; CDR3aa: CASGIYEQYF
j_gene: TRBJ1-3; v_gene: TRBV5-1; abundance: -; d_gene: -; CDR3nt: TGCGCCAGCAGCTTTGACTGGGGAGGAAACACCATATATTTT; CDR3aa: CASSFDWGGNTIYF
j_gene: TRBJ1-1; v_gene: TRBV9; abundance: once; d_gene: -; CDR3nt: TGTGCCAGCAGCCAAAGCCCGGGACAAGAAGCTTTCTTT; CDR3aa: CASSQSPGQEAFF
j_gene: TRBJ2-1; v_gene: TRBV30; abundance: -; d_gene: -; CDR3nt: TGTGCCTGGAGTGTACCTCTGGGAGTTCAATACAATGAGCAGTTCTTC; CDR3aa: CAWSVPLGVQYNEQFF
j_gene: TRBJ2-7; v_gene: TRBV10-3; abundance: -; d_gene: -; CDR3nt: TGTGCCATCAGATCGGCAGGGGAGTATATCTTC; CDR3aa: CAIRSAGEYIF
j_gene: TRBJ2-3; v_gene: TRBV6-6; abundance: -; d_gene: TRBD2; CDR3nt: TGTGCCAGCAGCCACACTAGCGGGAGGGTGGGAGATACGCAGTATTTT; CDR3aa: CASSHTSGRVGDTQYF
j_gene: TRBJ1-1; v_gene: TRBV30; abundance: -; d_gene: -; CDR3nt: TGTGCCTGGAGACAGGGCTGGGTAAACACTGAAGCTTTCTTT; CDR3aa: CAWRQGWVNTEAFF
j_gene: TRBJ2-1; v_gene: TRBV5-4; abundance: -; d_gene: -; CDR3nt: TGTGCCAGCACCCCGAGGGGGGGCGCATTCAGTGAGCAGTTCTTC; CDR3aa: CASTPRGGAFSEQFF
j_gene: TRBJ2-7; v_gene: TRBV6-5; abundance: -; d_gene: TRBD1; CDR3nt: TGTGCCAGCAGTTACAGGGACAGGGGCTCCTACGAGCAGTACTTC; CDR3aa: CASSYRDRGSYEQYF
j_gene: TRBJ2-3; v_gene: TRBV10-3; abundance: -; d_gene: TRBD1; CDR3nt: TGTGCCATCAGTGACAGGGGGAAGGGCACAGATACGCAGTATTTT; CDR3aa: CAISDRGKGTDTQYF
j_gene: TRBJ2-3; v_gene: TRBV7-3; abundance: -; d_gene: -; CDR3nt: TGTGCCAGCAGCCCCGAATCCGGGATGGCCACAGATACGCAGTATTTT; CDR3aa: CASSPESGMATDTQYF
j_gene: TRBJ2-7; v_gene: TRBV11-2; abundance: -; d_gene: -; CDR3nt: TGTGCCAGCAGCTTAACCTACGAGCAGTACTTC; CDR3aa: CASSLTYEQYF
j_gene: TRBJ2-1; v_gene: TRBV4-1; abundance: -; d_gene: -; CDR3nt: TGCGCCAGCAGCCAAGATAGCGGTGCGACAGCCCACAATGAGCAGTTCTTC; CDR3aa: CASSQDSGATAHNEQFF
j_gene: TRBJ2-3; v_gene: TRBV29-1; abundance: -; d_gene: -; CDR3nt: TGCAGCGTTGAGCGGAGCACAGATACGCAGTATTTT; CDR3aa: CSVERSTDTQYF
j_gene: TRBJ2-4; v_gene: TRBV19; abundance: -; d_gene: -; CDR3nt: TGTGCCAGTAGTATCGGCGGACTAGCCAAAAACATTCAGTACTTC; CDR3aa: CASSIGGLAKNIQYF
j_gene: TRBJ2-3; v_gene: TRBV10-2; abundance: -; d_gene: TRBD2; CDR3nt: TGCGCCAGCAGACGAGGACTAGCGGGCTACACAGATACGCAGTATTTT; CDR3aa: CASRRGLAGYTDTQYF
j_gene: TRBJ2-3; v_gene: TRBV7-3; abundance: -; d_gene: TRBD2; CDR3nt: TGTGCCAGCAGCCCCCATCAGGGAGGGGCTCCAGATACGCAGTATTTT; CDR3aa: CASSPHQGGAPDTQYF
j_gene: TRBJ1-5; v_gene: TRBV7-2; abundance: -; d_gene: -; CDR3nt: TGTGCCAGCAGCTTAGCCAATCAGCCCCAGCATTTT; CDR3aa: CASSLANQPQHF
j_gene: TRBJ2-3; v_gene: TRBV2; abundance: -; d_gene: -; CDR3nt: TGTGCCAGAGAGTCTGCCGGCGAAAACACAGATACGCAGTATTTT; CDR3aa: CARESAGENTDTQYF
j_gene: TRBJ2-7; v_gene: TRBV27; abundance: -; d_gene: -; CDR3nt: TGTGCCAGCAAAGACTATACCTACGAGCAGTACTTC; CDR3aa: CASKDYTYEQYF
j_gene: TRBJ2-3; v_gene: TRBV5-6; abundance: -; d_gene: -; CDR3nt: TGTGCCAGCAGCCCGGGGTGGGGAGTAGCGCAGTATTTT; CDR3aa: CASSPGWGVAQYF
j_gene: TRBJ2-4; v_gene: TRBV27; abundance: -; d_gene: -; CDR3nt: TGTGCCAGCAGTTTGGGAGGTACCAAAAACATTCAGTACTTC; CDR3aa: CASSLGGTKNIQYF
j_gene: TRBJ2-4; v_gene: TRBV28; abundance: -; d_gene: TRBD1; CDR3nt: TGTGCCAGCAGTGGCCAGGGGGCTCCAATAAAAAACATTCAGTACTTC; CDR3aa: CASSGQGAPIKNIQYF
j_gene: TRBJ2-4; v_gene: TRBV4-1; abundance: once; d_gene: -; CDR3nt: TGCGCCAGCAGCCAGCCCCTGAGCCTAGGCAAAAACATTCAGTACTTC; CDR3aa: CASSQPLSLGKNIQYF
j_gene: TRBJ2-1; v_gene: TRBV25-1; abundance: once; d_gene: TRBD1; CDR3nt: TGTGCCAGCAGTGAATCCCACCGGGACAGGGGGCGCAATGAGCAGTTCTTC; CDR3aa: CASSESHRDRGRNEQFF
j_gene: TRBJ2-1; v_gene: TRBV15; abundance: -; d_gene: TRBD2; CDR3nt: TGTGCCACCAGCAGGACCCCGGGACTAGTAACTTACAATGAGCAGTTCTTC; CDR3aa: CATSRTPGLVTYNEQFF
j_gene: TRBJ1-3; v_gene: TRBV7-9; abundance: -; d_gene: -; CDR3nt: TGTGCCAGCAGCTTACAGTCTGGAAACACCATATATTTT; CDR3aa: CASSLQSGNTIYF
j_gene: TRBJ1-5; v_gene: TRBV28; abundance: -; d_gene: -; CDR3nt: TGTGCCAGCAGTGGACAGATAAGCAATCAGCCCCAGCATTTT; CDR3aa: CASSGQISNQPQHF
j_gene: TRBJ2-3; v_gene: TRBV9; abundance: -; d_gene: -; CDR3nt: TGTGCCAGCAGCGTAGACTCTGCAGATACGCAGTATTTT; CDR3aa: CASSVDSADTQYF
j_gene: TRBJ2-1; v_gene: TRBV12-5; abundance: -; d_gene: -; CDR3nt: TGTGCTAGTGGCTCGGCGGGGAACAATGAGCAGTTCTTC; CDR3aa: CASGSAGNNEQFF
j_gene: TRBJ2-3; v_gene: TRBV30; abundance: once; d_gene: -; CDR3nt: TGTGCCTGGAGCGGGGGTTGGGGCTCCGCAGATACGCAGTATTTT; CDR3aa: CAWSGGWGSADTQYF